These 24 T cell receptor beta chains came from one sample sequenced in a study of cytomegalovirus exposure and HLA in healthy donors. Amplification used 60 Vbeta primers and 13 Jbeta primers. Generated by immunoSEQ multiplex PCR, the TCRdb table keeps only in-frame clones and is missing some. The table includes about 160,000 clones, roughly 80% detected once. The source material was PBMCs. The receptors come from a young man in good health and CMV-seronegative.

Concerning this clone: The same CDR3 can be traced to other DNA sequences in this sample. The CDR3 here is CASSPPGGYGYTF. The CDR3 nucleotides are TGTGCCAGCAGCCCCCCCGGGGGGTATGGCTACACCTTC. The V call is TRBV7-2, the J call TRBJ1-2; D may be TRBD1 (5 bases). CDR1 SGHTA and CDR2 FQGNSA come from the germline V gene. The CDR3 loop spans 13 amino acids. V was clipped by 5 bases and J by 5 bases, with 12 bases between them.

The CDR3 DNA follows: TGTGCCAGTAGTATTTGGACAGGGGATCAGCCCCAGCATTTT. It encodes CASSIWTGDQPQHF. The J gene is TRBJ1-5, the V gene TRBV19; 9 bases match TRBD1. The germline V gene encodes CDR1 LNHDA and CDR2 SQIVND (reference sequence). V shed 3 bases, J shed 5 bases, and the junction held 2 bases outside the gene matches. The CDR3 consists of 14 residues.

This chain connects TRBV28 to TRBJ1-2, with D hard to call. Germline CDR1 reads MDHEN; CDR2 reads SYDVKM. The V and J ends lost 3 bases and 0 bases respectively, with 17 bases between them. The CDR3 extends over 17 amino acids. CDR3 DNA sequence: TGTGCCAGCAGTTTGGGGAGTCCGCCCCATACTAACTATGGCTACACCTTC. Encoded protein: CASSLGSPPHTNYGYTF.

The chain uses TRBV28 and TRBJ1-2; 7 positions agree with TRBD1. Germline CDR1 is MDHEN and CDR2 is SYDVKM. V lost 6 bases and J lost 4; bases outside the gene matches: 8. The CDR3 has 14 amino acids. The CDR3 reads CASRNRGGGYGYTF. CDR3 coding DNA: TGTGCCAGCAGAAACAGGGGCGGTGGCTATGGCTACACCTTC.

The V gene is TRBV4-1, the J gene TRBJ2-7; tentative D call: TRBD1 (6 bases). V shed 4 bases and J shed 3 bases, with 13 bases lying between them. Germline lookup yields CDR1 MGHRA and CDR2 YSYEKL. CDR3 length equals 14 residues. CDR3 loop: CASSLSRDNYEQYF. The CDR3 coding sequence is TGCGCCAGCAGCCTTTCCCGGGACAACTACGAGCAGTACTTC.

This CDR3 is CASSPEVGLAGGNEQFF. The CDR3 DNA follows: TGTGCCAGCAGCCCGGAGGTTGGACTAGCGGGAGGGAATGAGCAGTTCTTC. This sequence joins TRBV7-9 and TRBJ2-1; 15 bases are a match to TRBD2. There are 17 residues in the CDR3. J gave up 7 bases and V 5 bases, and 9 bases lay outside the gene matches. Germline assignment: CDR1 SEHNR and CDR2 FQNEAQ (reference sequence).

As to this clone: The conserved closing phenylalanine or tryptophan is absent in this CDR3, likely reflecting a read error. The chain couples TRBV29-1 to TRBJ1-1; 8 positions agree with TRBD1. The CDR3 is made up of 14 amino acids. V dropped 8 bases and J dropped 1; count of bases not matched to a gene: 9. The germline gives CDR1 SQVTM, CDR2 ANQGSEA. The CDR3 region is CSHRTGTGNTEAFL. CDR3 nucleotide sequence: TGCAGCCACCGGACCGGGACAGGGAACACTGAAGCTTTCCTT.

V usage is TRBV7-2 and J usage is TRBJ2-5, with D possibly TRBD2 on 5 matching bases. The germline V and J ends were trimmed by 0 bases and 4 bases, with 15 bases remaining between them. This CDR3 comprises 16 residues. Germline lookup yields CDR1 SGHTA and CDR2 FQGNSA. The CDR3 region has the DNA TGTGCCAGCAGCTTAGCTGGGAGAGGGAAGGCAGAGACCCAGTACTTC. It codes for CASSLAGRGKAETQYF.

The J gene is TRBJ2-6, the V gene TRBV29-1; maybe TRBD2 (6 bases). Trimming removed 0 bases from V and 0 bases from J, with 30 bases in between. In germline, CDR1 is SQVTM, CDR2 ANQGSEA. The length of the CDR3 is 23 residues. The CDR3: CSVEEVGLANSNMAPSGANVLTF. The DNA of the CDR3 is TGCAGCGTTGAAGAGGTAGGGCTAGCGAACTCGAACATGGCCCCCTCTGGGGCCAACGTCCTGACTTTC.

The V and J genes are TRBV11-2 and TRBJ1-4; 8 bases are a match to TRBD1. CDR3 length: 17 residues. V dropped 5 bases and J dropped 5; count of bases not matched to a gene: 13. Looked up from germline, CDR1 is SGHAT and CDR2 is FQNNGV. The CDR3 DNA follows: TGTGCCAGCAGCCACCTCCAGGGGGCGAGGACAAATGAAAAACTGTTTTTT. Amino acids: CASSHLQGARTNEKLFF.

The chain employs TRBV7-2 and TRBJ2-7, with TRBD1 matching over 8 bases. The CDR3 is made up of 17 amino acids. J was trimmed by 5 bases and V by 1 base; bases with no gene match: 13. Per the germline V gene, CDR1 is SGHTA and CDR2 is FQGNSA. The CDR3 loop is CASSLDRAGGSDHEQYF. CDR3 coding DNA: TGTGCCAGCAGCTTAGATCGGGCAGGGGGCAGCGATCACGAGCAGTACTTC.

The chain carries TRBV5-1 and TRBJ2-7, with no clear D. Germline V gives CDR1 SGHRS, CDR2 YFSETQ. Trimming took 2 bases from V and 2 from J, leaving 11 bases between them. This CDR3 is built from 14 residues. CDR3 residues: CASSFASRTYEQYF. CDR3 sequence (DNA): TGCGCCAGCAGCTTTGCCAGTCGAACCTACGAGCAGTACTTC.

V and J are TRBV4-1 and TRBJ2-4; no reliable D call. This CDR3 comprises 14 residues. Trimming cost V 0 bases and J 5 bases, with 8 bases left between them. Germline V gene lookup returns CDR1 MGHRA and CDR2 YSYEKL. Written as DNA, the CDR3 is TGCGCCAGCAGCCAAGATATGGCCGAAAACATTCAGTACTTC. This codes for CASSQDMAENIQYF.

As DNA, the CDR3 is TGTGCCAGCAGTTTTGGACAGAATAATTCACCCCTCCACTTT. It codes for CASSFGQNNSPLHF. The chain recombines TRBV27 with TRBJ1-6; TRBD1 might be the D (6 bases). Germline V gives CDR1 MNHEY, CDR2 SMNVEV (reference sequence). The V end lost 3 bases, the J end lost 5 bases, and 8 bases lay between the germline ends. The CDR3 extends over 14 amino acids.

This chain connects TRBV5-1 to TRBJ2-1, with D perhaps TRBD1 (5 bases). There are 13 residues in the CDR3. Per germline, CDR1 SGHRS and CDR2 YFSETQ. Trimming cost V 4 bases and J 7 bases, with 12 bases left between them. The CDR3 nucleotides are TGCGCCAGCAGCCCGACAGTTCCGAATGAGCAGTTCTTC. This translates into CASSPTVPNEQFF.

This chain links TRBV5-6 with TRBJ2-2; TRBD1 matches at 7 bases. V was pared by 1 base and J by 9 bases, with 9 bases of the junction left unmatched. The CDR3 extends over 15 amino acids. Per germline, CDR1 SGHDT and CDR2 YYEEEE. The CDR3 sequence is CASSLPQGGGRELFF. The CDR3 nucleotides are TGTGCCAGCAGCTTGCCGCAAGGGGGCGGCCGGGAGCTGTTTTTT.

The V gene is TRBV7-8, the J gene TRBJ2-1; a weak D match, TRBD2 (6 bases). CDR3 size: 16 residues. V was pared by 5 bases and J by 4 bases, with 18 bases between. CDR1 is SGHVS and CDR2 is FQNEAQ in the germline V gene. The CDR3 is CASSTFSGVKYNEQFF. CDR3 in DNA: TGTGCCAGCAGCACCTTTTCGGGGGTGAAATACAATGAGCAGTTCTTC.

The chain carries TRBV29-1 and TRBJ1-4; D unclear. The CDR3 extends over 13 amino acids. CDR1 and CDR2 from the germline V gene are SQVTM and ANQGSEA. The V end lost 6 bases, the J end lost 8 bases, and 16 bases lay between the germline ends. In DNA, the CDR3 is TGCAGCGTAAGTCGGGAGGAAGGAGAAAAACTGTTTTTT. The encoded protein is CSVSREEGEKLFF.

The rearrangement joins TRBV5-1 to TRBJ2-3; tentative D call: TRBD1 (6 bases). Trimming took off 4 bases at V and 2 bases at J, with 14 bases between the two ends. The germline V gene has CDR1 SGHRS and CDR2 YFSETQ. The CDR3 has 15 residues. CDR3 region: CASSPAGQYTDTQYF. For the CDR3, the DNA is TGCGCCAGCAGCCCTGCTGGACAGTACACAGATACGCAGTATTTT. Supplemented by reference TRBV5-1 and TRBJ2-3, the full variable domain reads KAGVTQTPRYLIKTRGQQVTLSCSPISGHRSVSWYQQTPGQGLQFLFEYFSETQRNKGNFPGRFSGRQFSNSRSEMNVSTLELGDSALYLCASSPAGQYTDTQYFGPGTRLTVL.

The chain recombines TRBV28 with TRBJ1-5; tentative D call: TRBD1 (5 bases). V was cut by 5 bases and J by 6 bases, with 14 bases left in between. CDR3 length: 14 residues. Germline V lookup: CDR1 MDHEN, CDR2 SYDVKM. The CDR3 protein is CASSHLRGSQPQHF. The CDR3 DNA sequence: TGTGCCAGCAGTCACTTAAGGGGAAGTCAGCCCCAGCATTTT.

The chain joins TRBV4-3 to TRBJ2-1; 12 nucleotides agree with TRBD2. Per the germline V gene, CDR1 is LGHNA and CDR2 is YSLEER. The CDR3 length is 16 residues. Unmatched junction bases numbered 8, after V lost 4 bases and J lost 7 bases. The CDR3 coding sequence is TGCGCCAGCAGCCGGACACTAGCGGGAGGTGGAAATGAGCAGTTCTTC. This sequence encodes CASSRTLAGGGNEQFF.

The chain carries TRBV5-1 and TRBJ2-3; TRBD2 might be the D (5 bases). Germline values: CDR1 SGHRS, CDR2 YFSETQ. This CDR3 has 14 amino acids. Trimming removed 1 base at V and 3 bases at J, with 9 bases between. The CDR3 sequence: CASSLTSGTDTQYF. Here the CDR3 DNA reads TGCGCCAGCAGCTTGACTAGTGGGACAGATACGCAGTATTTT.

This clone is a singleton in its sample. J is TRBJ2-2 and V is TRBV27; TRBD2 is a possible D gene (6 bases). The V end lost 7 bases, the J end lost 4 bases, and 16 bases lay between the germline ends. Germline V CDR1 and CDR2: MNHEY, SMNVEV (reference sequence). This CDR3 is built from 15 residues. The CDR3: CASKGDLRVTGELFF. CDR3 DNA: TGTGCCAGCAAAGGGGACTTAAGGGTCACCGGGGAGCTGTTTTTT.

The chain joins TRBV19 to TRBJ2-5; 11 bases agree with TRBD1. J gave up 5 bases and V 3 bases, and 2 bases lay outside the gene matches. Germline lookup yields CDR1 LNHDA and CDR2 SQIVND (reference sequence). CDR3 length: 14 amino acids. The CDR3 bases are TGTGCCAGTAGTATTGGGACAGGGGGGGAGACCCAGTACTTC. Its protein is CASSIGTGGETQYF.